A selection of T cell receptor beta chains follows, all from one sample in a study of T-cell reconstitution after alpha-beta-depleted transplantation in children. TCRdb re-called the PCR reads with MiXCR, one entry per CDR3 protein. Among fewer than 250,000 distinct CDR3 sequences listed, roughly a sixth were seen once. The material sequenced was PBMCs, mostly from graft donor cells, taken 360 days after TCRalphabeta/CD19-depleted stem cell transplant. The receptors derive from a male patient between 2 and 10 years old who had a stem cell transplant for acute lymphoblastic leukemia, so the T cells may come from the graft donor. Both conserved end residues are part of each CDR3. Fields, in order: clone size, D gene, V gene, J gene, CDR3 DNA, CDR3 protein. A D gene is named only where the DNA matches it firmly. Expanded clones get a size class; other rows say once, few or many, or leave the size out.

clone size: few; D gene: -; V gene: TRBV12-3/TRBV12-4; J gene: TRBJ2-7; CDR3 DNA: TGTGCCAGCCGACCTCAGGGGGGAGCAAACGAGCAGTACTTC; CDR3 protein: CASRPQGGANEQYF
clone size: once; D gene: -; V gene: TRBV6-2/TRBV6-3; J gene: TRBJ1-2; CDR3 DNA: TGTGCCAGCAGTTACGACCAGGTGAAGTATGGCTACACCTTC; CDR3 protein: CASSYDQVKYGYTF
clone size: few; D gene: TRBD2; V gene: TRBV13; J gene: TRBJ2-2; CDR3 DNA: TGTGCCAGCAGCTCCTTACTCAGGACTAGCGGGCCGAACACCGGGGAGCTGTTTTTT; CDR3 protein: CASSSLLRTSGPNTGELFF
clone size: few; D gene: -; V gene: TRBV24-1; J gene: TRBJ2-3; CDR3 DNA: TGTGCCACCAGTGATCGGACTCCAGATACGCAGTATTTT; CDR3 protein: CATSDRTPDTQYF
clone size: -; D gene: TRBD1; V gene: TRBV4-3; J gene: TRBJ1-2; CDR3 DNA: TGCGCCAGCAGCCAAGACAGGGGGGGATACTATGGCTACACCTTC; CDR3 protein: CASSQDRGGYYGYTF
clone size: -; D gene: TRBD2; V gene: TRBV12-3/TRBV12-4; J gene: TRBJ2-1; CDR3 DNA: TGTGCCAGCAGTTTGACTAGCGGGAGGGACAATGAGCAGTTCTTC; CDR3 protein: CASSLTSGRDNEQFF
clone size: -; D gene: -; V gene: TRBV4-1; J gene: TRBJ1-2; CDR3 DNA: TGCGCCAGCAGCCAAGAACTCATGAGCTATGGCTACACCTTC; CDR3 protein: CASSQELMSYGYTF
clone size: -; D gene: TRBD2; V gene: TRBV9; J gene: TRBJ2-5; CDR3 DNA: TGTGCCAGCAGCCCCCGCGGGGGAGAGACCCAGTACTTC; CDR3 protein: CASSPRGGETQYF
clone size: -; D gene: -; V gene: TRBV7-2; J gene: TRBJ2-7; CDR3 DNA: TGTGCCAGCAGCTCCCGGTGGGACTACGAGCAGTACTTC; CDR3 protein: CASSSRWDYEQYF
clone size: few; D gene: TRBD2; V gene: TRBV7-2; J gene: TRBJ2-5; CDR3 DNA: TGTGCCAGCAGCTTAGAACTAGCGGGAGAGACCCAGTACTTC; CDR3 protein: CASSLELAGETQYF